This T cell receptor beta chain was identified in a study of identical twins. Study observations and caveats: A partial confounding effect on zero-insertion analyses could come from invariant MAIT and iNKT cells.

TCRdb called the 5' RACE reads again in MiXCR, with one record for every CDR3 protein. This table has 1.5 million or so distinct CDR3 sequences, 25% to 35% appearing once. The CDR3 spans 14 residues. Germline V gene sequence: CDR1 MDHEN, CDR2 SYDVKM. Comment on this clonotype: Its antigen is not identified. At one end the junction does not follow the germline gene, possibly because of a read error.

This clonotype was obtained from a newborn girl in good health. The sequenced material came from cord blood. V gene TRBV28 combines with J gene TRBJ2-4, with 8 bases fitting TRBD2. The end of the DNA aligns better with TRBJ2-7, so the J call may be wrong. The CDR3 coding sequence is TGTGCCTGCAGTCAGACCGGGACTAGCTACGAGCAGTACTTC. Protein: CACSQTGTSYEQYF.